This T cell receptor beta chain came from a study of vaccination and CD4 T cells after COVID-19. Study details: Six males and four females, two Hispanic, made up the convalescents.

The CDR3 length is 16 residues. The V gene's germline CDR1 is SGHTA and CDR2 FQGNSA. The J segment lost 6 bases and the V segment lost 2 bases, leaving 9 bases of the junction unmatched. TCRdb processed the PCR reads anew with MiXCR; each CDR3 protein has one entry. The sample shows about 15,000 distinct CDR3 sequences, more than 55% of them seen only once. This clonotype was sampled from a human donor who had recovered from COVID-19. The J gene is TRBJ1-5, the V gene TRBV7-2, with 8 nucleotides matching TRBD1. The specimen was CD4+ T cells from blood, collected after SARS-CoV-2 vaccination. Here the CDR3 reads CASSLSQGGGSQPQHF. The CDR3 DNA sequence: TGTGCCAGCAGCTTATCACAGGGGGGAGGCAGTCAGCCCCAGCATTTT.